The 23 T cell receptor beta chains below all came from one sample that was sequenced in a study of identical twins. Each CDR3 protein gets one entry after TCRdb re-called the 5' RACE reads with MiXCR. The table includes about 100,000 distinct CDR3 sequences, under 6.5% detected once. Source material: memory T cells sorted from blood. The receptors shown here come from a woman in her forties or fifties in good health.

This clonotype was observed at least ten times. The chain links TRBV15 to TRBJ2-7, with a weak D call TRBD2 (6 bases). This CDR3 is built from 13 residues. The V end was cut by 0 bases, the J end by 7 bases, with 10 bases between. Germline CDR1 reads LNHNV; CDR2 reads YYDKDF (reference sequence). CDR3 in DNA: TGTGCCACCAGCAGAGACGGGAGAACGGAGCAGTACGTC. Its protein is CATSRDGRTEQYV.

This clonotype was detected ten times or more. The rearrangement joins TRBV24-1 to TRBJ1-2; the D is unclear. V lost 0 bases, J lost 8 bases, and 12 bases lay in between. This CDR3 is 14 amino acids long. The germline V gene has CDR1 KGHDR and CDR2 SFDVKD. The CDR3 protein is CATSDLRGERGYTF. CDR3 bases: TGTGCCACCAGTGATTTGCGCGGGGAAAGGGGCTACACCTTC.

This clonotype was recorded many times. The DNA for the CDR3 is TGCGCCAGCAAACAGACAGATACGCAGTATTTT. It encodes CASKQTDTQYF. This chain links TRBV5-1 with TRBJ2-3; D gene unclear. V lost 6 bases and J lost 3, with 5 bases in between. The CDR3 consists of 11 residues. Germline CDR1 and CDR2: SGHRS and YFSETQ.

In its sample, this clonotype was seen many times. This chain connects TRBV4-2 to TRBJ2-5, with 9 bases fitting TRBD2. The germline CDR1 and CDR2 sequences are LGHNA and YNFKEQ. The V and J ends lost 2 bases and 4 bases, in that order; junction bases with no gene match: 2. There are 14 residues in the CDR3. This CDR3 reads CASSQRGGGETQYF. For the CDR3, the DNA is TGTGCCAGCAGCCAACGCGGGGGGGGAGAGACCCAGTACTTC.

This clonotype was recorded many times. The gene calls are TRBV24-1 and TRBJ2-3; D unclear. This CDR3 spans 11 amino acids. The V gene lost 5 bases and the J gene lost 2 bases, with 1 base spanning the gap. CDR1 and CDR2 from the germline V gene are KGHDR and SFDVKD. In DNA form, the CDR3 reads TGTGCCACCAGTGTCACAGATACGCAGTATTTT. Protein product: CATSVTDTQYF.

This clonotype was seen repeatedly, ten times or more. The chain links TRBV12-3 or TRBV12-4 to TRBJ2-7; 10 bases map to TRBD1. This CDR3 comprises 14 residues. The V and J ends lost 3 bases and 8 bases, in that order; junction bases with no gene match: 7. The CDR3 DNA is TGTGCCAGCAGTTTTGGGGGACAGGGGTTTAAGCAGTACTTC. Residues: CASSFGGQGFKQYF.

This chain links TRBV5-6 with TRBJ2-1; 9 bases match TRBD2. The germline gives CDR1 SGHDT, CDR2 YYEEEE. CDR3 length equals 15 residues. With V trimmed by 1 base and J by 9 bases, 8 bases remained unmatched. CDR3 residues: CASSLRGREWSEQFF. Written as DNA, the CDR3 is TGTGCCAGCAGCTTGCGCGGGAGGGAGTGGAGTGAGCAGTTCTTC.

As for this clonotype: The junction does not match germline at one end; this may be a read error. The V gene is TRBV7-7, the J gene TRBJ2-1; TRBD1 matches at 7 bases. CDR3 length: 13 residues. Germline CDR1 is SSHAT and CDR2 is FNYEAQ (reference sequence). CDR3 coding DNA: TGTGCTAGCAGCTTTGACAGGGAACATGAGCAGTTCTTC. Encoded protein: CASSFDREHEQFF.

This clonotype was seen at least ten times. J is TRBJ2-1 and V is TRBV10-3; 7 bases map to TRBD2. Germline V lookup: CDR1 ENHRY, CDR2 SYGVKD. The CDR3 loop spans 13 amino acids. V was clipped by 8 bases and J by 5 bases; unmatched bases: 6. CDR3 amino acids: CAISPGGNNEQFF. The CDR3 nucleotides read TGTGCCATCTCACCGGGAGGCAACAATGAGCAGTTCTTC.

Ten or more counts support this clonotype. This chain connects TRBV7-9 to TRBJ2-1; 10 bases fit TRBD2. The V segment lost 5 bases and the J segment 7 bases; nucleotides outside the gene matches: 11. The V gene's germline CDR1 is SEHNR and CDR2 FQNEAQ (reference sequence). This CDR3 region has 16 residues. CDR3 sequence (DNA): TGTGCCAGCAGCCGTCAAAGCGGGAGGGCCTTTAATGAGCAGTTCTTC. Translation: CASSRQSGRAFNEQFF.

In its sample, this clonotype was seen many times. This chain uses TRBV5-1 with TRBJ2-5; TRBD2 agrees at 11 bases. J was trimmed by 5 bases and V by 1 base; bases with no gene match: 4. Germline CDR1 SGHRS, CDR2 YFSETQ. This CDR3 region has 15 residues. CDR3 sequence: CASSLTSGSVETQYF. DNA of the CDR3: TGCGCCAGCAGCTTGACTAGCGGGAGTGTTGAGACCCAGTACTTC.

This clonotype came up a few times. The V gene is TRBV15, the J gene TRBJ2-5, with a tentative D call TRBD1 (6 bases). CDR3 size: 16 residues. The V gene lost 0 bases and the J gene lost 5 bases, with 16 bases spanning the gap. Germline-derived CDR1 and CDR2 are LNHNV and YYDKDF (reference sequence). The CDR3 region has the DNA TGTGCCACCAGCAGAGAAGGATTTGACAGGTCTGAGACCCAGTACTTC. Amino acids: CATSREGFDRSETQYF.

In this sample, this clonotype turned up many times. The CDR3 bases are TGCAGTGCCGCAACACCGGAGACAGGAAACTATGGCTACACCTTC. Protein product: CSAATPETGNYGYTF. The chain carries TRBV20-1 and TRBJ1-2, with TRBD1 as a possible D gene (6 bases). Trimming left V 6 bases short and J 2 bases short, with 19 bases between. The V gene's germline CDR1 is DFQATT and CDR2 SNEGSKA (reference sequence). The CDR3 runs 15 residues.

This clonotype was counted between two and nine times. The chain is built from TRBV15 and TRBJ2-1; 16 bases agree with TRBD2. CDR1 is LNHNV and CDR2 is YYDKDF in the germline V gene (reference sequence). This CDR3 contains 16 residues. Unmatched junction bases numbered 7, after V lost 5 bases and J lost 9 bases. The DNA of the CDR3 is TGTGCCACCAGCGGTCAGGGGACTAGCGGGAGGGTTGAGCAGTTCTTC. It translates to CATSGQGTSGRVEQFF.

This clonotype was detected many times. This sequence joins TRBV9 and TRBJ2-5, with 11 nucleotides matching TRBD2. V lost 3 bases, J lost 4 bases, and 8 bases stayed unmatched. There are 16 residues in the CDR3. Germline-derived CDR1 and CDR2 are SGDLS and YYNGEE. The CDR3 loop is CASSGLAGGGGETQYF. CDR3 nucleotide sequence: TGTGCCAGCAGCGGCCTAGCGGGAGGTGGCGGAGAGACCCAGTACTTC.

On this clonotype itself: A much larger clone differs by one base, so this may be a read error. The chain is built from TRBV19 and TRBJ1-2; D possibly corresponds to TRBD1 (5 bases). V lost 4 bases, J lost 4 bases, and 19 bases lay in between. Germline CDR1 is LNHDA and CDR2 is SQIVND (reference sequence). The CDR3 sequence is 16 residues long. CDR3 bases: TGTGCCAGTAGTACGCCCGGTGGGGGGAGACTCTATGGCTACACCTTC. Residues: CASSTPGGGRLYGYTF.

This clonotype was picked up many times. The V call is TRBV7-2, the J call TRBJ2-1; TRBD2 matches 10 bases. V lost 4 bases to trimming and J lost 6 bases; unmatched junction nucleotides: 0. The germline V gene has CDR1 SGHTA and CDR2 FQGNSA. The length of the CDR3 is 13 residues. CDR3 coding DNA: TGTGCCAGCAGCTCTAGCGGGGGCAATGAGCAGTTCTTC. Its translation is CASSSSGGNEQFF.

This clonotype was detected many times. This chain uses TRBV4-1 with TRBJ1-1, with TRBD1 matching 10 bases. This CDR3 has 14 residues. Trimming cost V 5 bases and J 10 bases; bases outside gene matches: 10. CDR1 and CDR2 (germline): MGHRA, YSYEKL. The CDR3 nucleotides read TGCGCCAGCAGCACTCCGACAGGGGGCAGGGGAGCTTTCTTT. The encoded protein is CASSTPTGGRGAFF.

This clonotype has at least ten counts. CDR3 DNA: TGTGCCATCAGTGAGGGGACCCAGAGGAGCGAGCAGTACTTC. It encodes CAISEGTQRSEQYF. The chain employs TRBV10-3 and TRBJ2-7; the D call may be TRBD1 or TRBD2 (5 bases each). The CDR3 consists of 14 residues. V was trimmed by 2 bases and J by 6 bases, leaving 14 bases between them. Germline-derived CDR1 and CDR2 are ENHRY and SYGVKD.

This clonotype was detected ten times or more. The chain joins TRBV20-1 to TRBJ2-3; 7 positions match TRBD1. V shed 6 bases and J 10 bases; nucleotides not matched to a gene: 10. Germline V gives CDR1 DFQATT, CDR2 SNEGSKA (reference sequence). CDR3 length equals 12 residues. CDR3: CSASLRGHSQYF. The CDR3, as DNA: TGCAGTGCCTCCCTGAGGGGGCACTCGCAGTATTTT.

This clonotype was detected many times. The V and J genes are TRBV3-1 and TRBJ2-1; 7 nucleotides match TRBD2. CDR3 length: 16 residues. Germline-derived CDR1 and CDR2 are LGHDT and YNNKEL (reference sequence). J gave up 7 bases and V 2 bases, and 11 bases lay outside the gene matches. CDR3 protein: CASSQSGAGVYNEQFF. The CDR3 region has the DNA TGTGCCAGCAGCCAAAGTGGGGCGGGAGTTTATAATGAGCAGTTCTTC.

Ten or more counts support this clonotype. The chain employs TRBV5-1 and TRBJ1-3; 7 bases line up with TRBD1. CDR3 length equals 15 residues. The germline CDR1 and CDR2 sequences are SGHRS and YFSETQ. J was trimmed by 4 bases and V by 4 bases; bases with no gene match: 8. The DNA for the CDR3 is TGCGCCAGCAGCCTGACAGGGTCATTGGGAAACACCATATATTTT. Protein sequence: CASSLTGSLGNTIYF.

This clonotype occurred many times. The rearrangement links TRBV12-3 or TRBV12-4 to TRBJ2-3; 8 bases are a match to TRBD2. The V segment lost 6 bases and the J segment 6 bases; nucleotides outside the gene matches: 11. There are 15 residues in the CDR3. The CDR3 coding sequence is TGTGCCAGCAGCCGCCTAGCGGGTCTGCCTGATACGCAGTATTTT. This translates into CASSRLAGLPDTQYF.